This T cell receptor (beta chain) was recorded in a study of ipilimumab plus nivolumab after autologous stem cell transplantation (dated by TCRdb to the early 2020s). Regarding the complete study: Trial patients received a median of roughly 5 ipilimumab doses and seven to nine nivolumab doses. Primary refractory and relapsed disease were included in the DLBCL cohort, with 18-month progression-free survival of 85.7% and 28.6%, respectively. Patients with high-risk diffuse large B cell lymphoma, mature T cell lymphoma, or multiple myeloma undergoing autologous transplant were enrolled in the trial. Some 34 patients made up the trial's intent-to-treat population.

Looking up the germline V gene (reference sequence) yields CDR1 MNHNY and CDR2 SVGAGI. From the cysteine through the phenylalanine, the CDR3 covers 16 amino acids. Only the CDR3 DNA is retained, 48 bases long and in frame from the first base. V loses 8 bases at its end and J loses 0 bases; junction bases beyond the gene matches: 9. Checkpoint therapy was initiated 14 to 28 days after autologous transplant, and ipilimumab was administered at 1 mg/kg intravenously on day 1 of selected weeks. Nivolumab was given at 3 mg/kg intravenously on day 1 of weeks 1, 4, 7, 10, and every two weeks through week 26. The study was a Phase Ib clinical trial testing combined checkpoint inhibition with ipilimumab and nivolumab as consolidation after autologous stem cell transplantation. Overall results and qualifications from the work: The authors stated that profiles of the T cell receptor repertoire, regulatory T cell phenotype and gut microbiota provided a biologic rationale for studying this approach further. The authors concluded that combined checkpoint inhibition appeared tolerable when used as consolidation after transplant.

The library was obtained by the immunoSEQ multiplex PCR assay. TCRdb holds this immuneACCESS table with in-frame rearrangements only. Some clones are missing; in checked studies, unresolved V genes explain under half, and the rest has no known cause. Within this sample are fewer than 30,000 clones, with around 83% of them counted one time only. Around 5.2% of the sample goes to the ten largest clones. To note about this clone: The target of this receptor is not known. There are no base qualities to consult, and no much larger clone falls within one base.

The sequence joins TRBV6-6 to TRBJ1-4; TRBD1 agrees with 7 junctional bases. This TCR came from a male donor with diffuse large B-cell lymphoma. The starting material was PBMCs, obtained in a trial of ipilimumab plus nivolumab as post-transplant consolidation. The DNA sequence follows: TGTGCCAGCCGGGACAGAAAGCTTGCAACTAATGAAAAACTGTTTTTT. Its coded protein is CASRDRKLATNEKLFF.